One and the same sample provided the 3 T cell receptor beta chains below, sequenced in a study of radiation and T cells in renal cell carcinoma. Produced via immunoSEQ multiplex PCR; TCRdb's table is partial and in-frame only. Found here are fewer than 25,000 clones, over 50% of them singletons; the top ten hold roughly 21%. Treatment described: treatment-naive control, cytoreductive nephrectomy. The source was tumor tissue, collected from a patient whose treatment was nephrectomy without radiotherapy. These receptors all come from a human donor with renal cell carcinoma.

This clone is labeled as medium-sized. The V and J genes are TRBV21-1 and TRBJ2-7; the D call of TRBD2 is as the table states it, not checked on the DNA. TRBV21-1 is noted as a pseudogene. The CDR3 spans 15 residues. CDR3 bases: TGTGCCAGCAGCAAAGGCTGGACTAGATCGGACGAGCAGTACTTC. Encoded protein: CASSKGWTRSDEQYF.

The J gene is TRBJ2-3, the V gene TRBV10-3, with 12 bases that match TRBD2. J lost 5 bases, V lost 5 bases, and 5 bases had no gene match. Per the germline V gene, CDR1 is ENHRY and CDR2 is SYGVKD. CDR3 length: 15 amino acids. The CDR3 is CAISTGLAGIDTQYF. CDR3 DNA: TGTGCCATCAGTACTGGACTAGCGGGAATAGATACGCAGTATTTT.

V is TRBV30 and J is TRBJ2-4, with D hard to call. Trimming left V 2 bases short and J 8 bases short, with 16 bases between. The germline CDR1 and CDR2 sequences are GTSNPN and SVGIG (reference sequence). The CDR3 extends over 14 amino acids. CDR3 bases: TGTGCCTGGAGTCCCTCCCCTGGGTGGGACATTCAGTACTTC. Translation: CAWSPSPGWDIQYF.